Listed below are T cell receptor beta chains from one sample, sequenced in a study of T cell repertoires in cytomegalovirus infection. TCRdb itself ran the reads through MiXCR, one entry per CDR3 protein. The sample yields around 290,000 distinct CDR3 sequences, under 30% seen once. The sequenced sample was PBMCs. These receptors originate from a human donor in good health (CMV status not recorded). Some clones in this sample may be carry-over from other donors' samples. CDR3s include the opening cysteine and the closing phenylalanine or tryptophan. The order of the fields is clone size, J gene, V gene, D gene, CDR3 length, CDR3 protein, CDR3 DNA. The D gene is left open where the match is weak. Clone size is shown for a subset of rows, as once, few, many or a class of expanded clone.

clone size: few
J gene: TRBJ2-4
V gene: TRBV6-2/TRBV6-3
D gene: NA
CDR3 length: 14
CDR3 protein: CASSMRGQQKTQYF
CDR3 DNA: TGTGCCAGCAGCATGAGGGGACAACAGAAAACCCAGTACTTC

clone size: many
J gene: TRBJ2-7
V gene: TRBV7-6
D gene: TRBD1
CDR3 length: 14
CDR3 protein: CASSLADRNYEQYF
CDR3 DNA: TGTGCCAGCAGCTTAGCGGACAGGAACTACGAGCAGTACTTC

clone size: NA
J gene: TRBJ1-5
V gene: TRBV29-1
D gene: NA
CDR3 length: 15
CDR3 protein: CSVADGLLGNQPQHF
CDR3 DNA: TGCAGCGTTGCGGACGGTCTACTAGGGAATCAGCCCCAGCATTTT

clone size: NA
J gene: TRBJ1-5
V gene: TRBV28
D gene: TRBD1
CDR3 length: 13
CDR3 protein: CASWTGSNQPQHF
CDR3 DNA: TGTGCCAGCTGGACAGGGAGCAATCAGCCCCAGCATTTT

clone size: NA
J gene: TRBJ2-7
V gene: TRBV7-9
D gene: NA
CDR3 length: 17
CDR3 protein: CASSLLLGRKGSYEQYF
CDR3 DNA: TGTGCCAGCAGCTTATTGTTGGGCAGAAAAGGGTCCTACGAGCAGTACTTC

clone size: NA
J gene: TRBJ1-5
V gene: TRBV12-3/TRBV12-4
D gene: NA
CDR3 length: 14
CDR3 protein: CASSFLAGNQPQHF
CDR3 DNA: TGTGCCAGCAGTTTCTTGGCAGGCAATCAGCCCCAGCATTTT

clone size: NA
J gene: TRBJ1-3
V gene: TRBV18
D gene: NA
CDR3 length: 15
CDR3 protein: CASSPPGGRLNTIYF
CDR3 DNA: TGTGCCAGCTCACCACCGGGGGGACGTCTAAACACCATATATTTT

clone size: few
J gene: TRBJ1-6
V gene: TRBV5-1
D gene: NA
CDR3 length: 18
CDR3 protein: CASSLGEGGPHYNSPLHF
CDR3 DNA: TGCGCCAGCAGCTTGGGTGAGGGAGGGCCGCACTATAATTCACCCCTCCACTTT

clone size: few
J gene: TRBJ1-4
V gene: TRBV20-1
D gene: NA
CDR3 length: 15
CDR3 protein: CSAKTRGGTNEKLFF
CDR3 DNA: TGCAGTGCTAAGACGCGAGGGGGGACTAATGAAAAACTGTTTTTT

clone size: once
J gene: TRBJ2-3
V gene: TRBV7-2
D gene: NA
CDR3 length: 13
CDR3 protein: CASSLVVPDTQYF
CDR3 DNA: TGTGCCAGCAGCTTAGTAGTCCCAGATACGCAGTATTTT

clone size: few
J gene: TRBJ1-4
V gene: TRBV7-2
D gene: NA
CDR3 length: 15
CDR3 protein: CASSLEGREHEKLFF
CDR3 DNA: TGTGCCAGCAGCTTAGAGGGCAGGGAACACGAAAAACTGTTTTTT

clone size: NA
J gene: TRBJ2-7
V gene: TRBV7-6
D gene: NA
CDR3 length: 15
CDR3 protein: CASSPGGTLSYEQYF
CDR3 DNA: TGTGCCAGCAGCCCAGGCGGGACGCTCTCCTACGAGCAGTACTTC

clone size: many
J gene: TRBJ1-2
V gene: TRBV7-2
D gene: NA
CDR3 length: 14
CDR3 protein: CASSLDATNYGYTF
CDR3 DNA: TGTGCCAGCAGCTTGGACGCAACTAACTATGGCTACACCTTC

clone size: NA
J gene: TRBJ2-5
V gene: TRBV19
D gene: NA
CDR3 length: 12
CDR3 protein: CATRGGKETQYF
CDR3 DNA: TGTGCCACCCGAGGAGGGAAGGAGACCCAGTACTTC

clone size: NA
J gene: TRBJ1-2
V gene: TRBV2
D gene: NA
CDR3 length: 11
CDR3 protein: CASRSRWGYTF
CDR3 DNA: TGTGCCAGCAGGTCCAGATGGGGCTACACCTTC

clone size: NA
J gene: TRBJ2-1
V gene: TRBV7-6
D gene: NA
CDR3 length: 14
CDR3 protein: CASSLDGEYNEQFF
CDR3 DNA: TGTGCCAGCAGCTTAGATGGGGAGTACAATGAGCAGTTCTTC

clone size: NA
J gene: TRBJ2-7
V gene: TRBV7-9
D gene: TRBD1
CDR3 length: 14
CDR3 protein: CASSPGQGFGEQYF
CDR3 DNA: TGTGCCAGCAGCCCGGGACAGGGGTTTGGCGAGCAGTACTTC

clone size: NA
J gene: TRBJ1-5
V gene: TRBV6-2/TRBV6-3
D gene: TRBD1
CDR3 length: 15
CDR3 protein: CASSDSGTGYQPQHF
CDR3 DNA: TGTGCCAGCAGCGATTCTGGGACAGGCTATCAGCCCCAGCATTTT

clone size: NA
J gene: TRBJ2-7
V gene: TRBV7-9
D gene: NA
CDR3 length: 12
CDR3 protein: CASSLDYYEQYF
CDR3 DNA: TGTGCCAGCAGCTTAGACTATTACGAGCAGTACTTC

clone size: few
J gene: TRBJ2-5
V gene: TRBV4-3
D gene: TRBD2
CDR3 length: 16
CDR3 protein: CASSQDRLAGDETQYF
CDR3 DNA: TGCGCCAGCAGCCAAGATCGGCTAGCGGGAGATGAGACCCAGTACTTC